Presented here are 25 T cell receptor beta chains from one specimen sequenced in a study of memory CD4+ T cells and cytomegalovirus serostatus. Sequencing was performed with immunoSEQ multiplex PCR; in TCRdb, only in-frame clones are kept and a portion is missing. The sample lists under 75,000 clones, over 60% occurring once. The sort gate was single viable CD3+CD4+CD8-CD45RO+ cells for memory CD4+ T cells. What was sequenced was memory CD4+ T cells from blood. The receptor set was obtained from an adult in good health and CMV-seronegative. Some clones in this sample may be carry-over from other donors' samples.

This chain uses TRBV13 with TRBJ1-6; TRBD1 aligns across 8 bases. Germline CDR1 is PRHDT and CDR2 is FYEKMQ (reference sequence). After removal of 2 bases from V and 10 bases from J, the junction contained 7 bases not matched to a gene. There are 15 residues in the CDR3. The CDR3 sequence: CASSLWQGAYSPLHF. The DNA of the CDR3 is TGTGCCAGCAGCTTATGGCAGGGGGCTTACTCACCCCTCCACTTT.

The chain joins TRBV11-2 to TRBJ2-7; D is unclear. Germline V lookup: CDR1 SGHAT, CDR2 FQNNGV. V was clipped by 6 bases and J by 3 bases, with 12 bases between them. CDR3 length: 13 residues. The CDR3 loop reads CASRALKFYEQYF. The CDR3 nucleotides are TGTGCCAGCAGAGCACTAAAATTCTACGAGCAGTACTTC. Variable domain in full (rest from reference TRBV11-2 and TRBJ2-7): EAGVAQSPRYKIIEKRQSVAFWCNPISGHATLYWYQQILGQGPKLLIQFQNNGVVDDSQLPKDRFSAERLKGVDSTLKIQPAKLEDSAVYLCASRALKFYEQYFGPGTRLTVT.

This clone was detected once. CDR3 amino acids: CATSRDLAASYEQYF. In nucleotides, the CDR3 is TGTGCCACCAGCAGAGATTTAGCGGCCTCCTACGAGCAGTACTTC. The chain uses TRBV15 and TRBJ2-7; weak D call: TRBD2 (6 bases). There are 15 residues in the CDR3. The germline V gene has CDR1 LNHNV and CDR2 YYDKDF (reference sequence). With 0 bases removed from V and 0 bases from J, the gap between germline ends came to 9 bases.

V usage is TRBV7-9 and J usage is TRBJ2-5; TRBD2 matches 7 bases. This CDR3 has 15 residues. V lost 5 bases to trimming and J lost 2 bases; unmatched junction nucleotides: 8. Germline CDR1 SEHNR, CDR2 FQNEAQ (reference sequence). The CDR3, as DNA: TGTGCCAGCAGCGCGATGGGGGGGAGGCAAGAGACCCAGTACTTC. Residues: CASSAMGGRQETQYF.

The genes are TRBV10-3 and TRBJ2-7, with D tentatively TRBD1 (6 bases). CDR1 is ENHRY, CDR2 SYGVKD, per germline. This CDR3 spans 15 amino acids. V lost 5 bases and J 1 base, leaving 15 bases between the germline ends. CDR3 nucleotide sequence: TGTGCCATCAGTAAGATGGAAACAGGGTCCTACGAGCAGTACTTC. Translating gives CAISKMETGSYEQYF.

The rearrangement links TRBV7-8 to TRBJ1-2; D is possibly TRBD1 (5 bases). The CDR3 has 17 amino acids. Germline loops: CDR1 SGHVS, CDR2 FQNEAQ. V was clipped by 5 bases and J by 8 bases, with 27 bases between them. The CDR3, as DNA: TGTGCCAGCAGCCCCGCGATTGTAGCAGGGCCTTCCGGGGGCTACACCTTC. Translation: CASSPAIVAGPSGGYTF.

The chain recombines TRBV9 with TRBJ2-7, with D uncertain. The V and J ends lost 0 bases and 6 bases respectively, with 10 bases between them. Germline loops: CDR1 SGDLS, CDR2 YYNGEE. The length of the CDR3 is 13 residues. CDR3 residues: CASSVEKYGEQYF. In DNA form, the CDR3 reads TGTGCCAGCAGCGTAGAAAAGTATGGCGAGCAGTACTTC.

This chain joins TRBV6-5 and TRBJ1-2; the D is unclear. Germline values: CDR1 MNHEY, CDR2 SVGAGI. V dropped 6 bases and J dropped 2 bases, with 13 bases sitting between them. This CDR3 spans 14 amino acids. The DNA for the CDR3 is TGTGCCAGCAGCCCAACATCCGGCAACTATGGCTACACCTTC. It translates to CASSPTSGNYGYTF.

This chain connects TRBV18 to TRBJ2-7, with a tentative D call TRBD2 (7 bases). Germline assignment: CDR1 KGHSH and CDR2 LQKENI. V dropped 2 bases and J dropped 1 base, with 15 bases sitting between them. There are 16 residues in the CDR3. CDR3 loop: CASSPNTGRVSYEQYF. CDR3 nucleotide sequence: TGTGCCAGCTCACCAAATACAGGGAGGGTATCCTACGAGCAGTACTTC.

V is TRBV5-6 and J is TRBJ2-5; weak D call: TRBD2 (5 bases). The CDR3 has 13 amino acids. CDR1 and CDR2 (germline): SGHDT, YYEEEE. V was cut by 0 bases and J by 5 bases, with 8 bases left in between. This CDR3 reads CASSLGRPETQYF. CDR3 nucleotide sequence: TGTGCCAGCAGCTTGGGGAGGCCGGAGACCCAGTACTTC.

The V gene is TRBV7-9, the J gene TRBJ2-3; 9 nucleotides line up with TRBD2. CDR1 and CDR2 (germline): SEHNR, FQNEAQ (reference sequence). The CDR3 consists of 18 residues. V lost 5 bases to trimming and J lost 9 bases; unmatched junction nucleotides: 21. CDR3 region: CASSPPFRSREGYETQYF. The CDR3 DNA follows: TGTGCCAGCAGCCCCCCCTTTCGGTCGCGGGAGGGGTATGAAACGCAGTATTTT.

The J gene is TRBJ1-1, the V gene TRBV28; no reliable D call. V dropped 6 bases and J dropped 4 bases, with 18 bases sitting between them. This CDR3 region has 15 residues. Germline assignment: CDR1 MDHEN and CDR2 SYDVKM. CDR3 region: CASRDLEGWGTEAFF. The CDR3 DNA reads as TGTGCCAGCAGGGACCTAGAAGGCTGGGGCACTGAAGCTTTCTTT.

The V gene is TRBV6-1, the J gene TRBJ2-5; D is uncertain. Trimming cost V 4 bases and J 1 base, with 10 bases left between them. Looked up from germline, CDR1 is MNHNS and CDR2 is SASEGT. This CDR3 is 14 amino acids long. This chain's CDR3 is CASSVQTSQETQYF. The CDR3 region has the DNA TGTGCCAGCAGTGTACAGACGAGCCAAGAGACCCAGTACTTC.

V and J are TRBV7-8 and TRBJ2-6; D is uncertain. V was cut by 5 bases and J by 0 bases, with 5 bases left in between. The germline gives CDR1 SGHVS, CDR2 FQNEAQ. The CDR3 extends over 14 amino acids. CDR3 residues: CASSLNSGANVLTF. The CDR3, as DNA: TGTGCCAGCAGCCTAAACTCTGGGGCCAACGTCCTGACTTTC. The full variable domain, rest sourced from reference TRBV7-8 and TRBJ2-6, is GAGVSQSPRYKVAKRGQDVALRCDPISGHVSLFWYQQALGQGPEFLTYFQNEAQLDKSGLPSDRFFAERPEGSVSTLKIQRTQQEDSAVYLCASSLNSGANVLTFGAGSRLTVL.

By share, this clone ranks as medium-sized (0.01 to 0.1%). The gene calls are TRBV19 and TRBJ1-2; possible D gene TRBD1, 5 bases. V was shortened by 4 bases and J by 8 bases, with 14 bases between the two germline ends. CDR3 length: 13 amino acids. The germline gives CDR1 LNHDA, CDR2 SQIVND (reference sequence). The CDR3 here is CASSKTGTGGYTF. CDR3 coding DNA: TGTGCCAGTAGTAAGACCGGGACGGGCGGCTACACCTTC.

J is TRBJ2-2 and V is TRBV5-1, with D uncertain. With 5 bases removed from V and 4 bases from J, the gap between germline ends came to 9 bases. There are 13 residues in the CDR3. Germline-derived CDR1 and CDR2 are SGHRS and YFSETQ. CDR3 nucleotides: TGCGCCAGCAGTCGGATCCCCACCGGGGAGCTGTTTTTT. Its translation: CASSRIPTGELFF.

This rearrangement joins TRBV6-5 to TRBJ1-1; D remains ambiguous. The length of the CDR3 is 13 residues. The V end was cut by 4 bases, the J end by 1 base, with 7 bases between. Germline assignment: CDR1 MNHEY and CDR2 SVGAGI. CDR3 bases: TGTGCCAGCAGTTTCCACGGGAACACTGAAGCTTTCTTT. It is translated as CASSFHGNTEAFF.

This clone has only one observation. The J gene is TRBJ2-3, the V gene TRBV30; D gene unclear. Trimming left V 4 bases short and J 0 bases short, with 8 bases between. Germline V lookup: CDR1 GTSNPN, CDR2 SVGIG (reference sequence). The CDR3 length is 13 residues. CDR3 amino acids: CAWNGKSTDTQYF. The CDR3 bases are TGTGCCTGGAATGGTAAGAGCACAGATACGCAGTATTTT.

The chain has TRBV10-3 and TRBJ2-7, with TRBD1 matching over 11 bases. In germline, CDR1 is ENHRY, CDR2 SYGVKD. The CDR3 loop spans 14 amino acids. J lost 5 bases, V lost 5 bases, and 5 bases had no gene match. Written as DNA, the CDR3 is TGTGCCATCAGTAGGACAGGGGGCGACCACGAGCAGTACTTC. This translates into CAISRTGGDHEQYF.

The chain is built from TRBV5-4 and TRBJ1-1; 8 bases agree with TRBD1. CDR3 length: 14 amino acids. Germline V gives CDR1 SGHNT, CDR2 YYREEE (reference sequence). The J segment lost 7 bases and the V segment lost 0 bases, leaving 5 bases of the junction unmatched. Written as DNA, the CDR3 is TGTGCCAGCAGCTTGGATACAGGGGGGCATGAAGCTTTCTTT. Its translation: CASSLDTGGHEAFF.

The chain is built from TRBV5-4 and TRBJ2-7; TRBD1 agrees at 11 bases. CDR1 is SGHNT, CDR2 YYREEE, per germline (reference sequence). Trimming took 3 bases from V and 2 from J; bases not matched to a gene: 4. The CDR3 is 15 residues long. Written as DNA, the CDR3 is TGTGCCAGCAGCTCGGGACAGGGGGTGCCCTACGAGCAGTACTTC. Residues: CASSSGQGVPYEQYF. The entire variable domain, with the rest obtained from reference TRBV5-4 and TRBJ2-7, is as follows: ETGVTQSPTHLIKTRGQQVTLRCSSQSGHNTVSWYQQALGQGPQFIFQYYREEENGRGNFPPRFSGLQFPNYSSELNVNALELDDSALYLCASSSGQGVPYEQYFGPGTRLTVT.

J is TRBJ2-6 and V is TRBV15, with 8 bases fitting TRBD1. The CDR3 runs 19 residues. V was clipped by 0 bases and J by 2 bases; unmatched bases: 9. Germline lookup yields CDR1 LNHNV and CDR2 YYDKDF (reference sequence). The CDR3 nucleotides are TGTGCCACCAGCAGAGATTTAGGCAGGGGGCTCGCTGGGGCCAACGTCCTGACTTTC. Translation gives CATSRDLGRGLAGANVLTF.

Only one count was recorded for this clone. This chain uses TRBV6-5 with TRBJ2-7; D gene uncertain. CDR1 and CDR2 from the germline V gene are MNHEY and SVGAGI. The CDR3 spans 14 residues. V lost 4 bases to trimming and J lost 3 bases, with 13 bases between them. Here the CDR3 DNA reads TGTGCCAGCAGTTCCCCCGGGTCTGACTACGAGCAGTACTTC. Encoded protein: CASSSPGSDYEQYF.

The chain links TRBV5-6 to TRBJ1-5; D remains ambiguous. The V gene's germline CDR1 is SGHDT and CDR2 YYEEEE. CDR3 length: 12 amino acids. V gave up 2 bases and J gave up 4 bases, with 4 bases separating them. The CDR3 nucleotides are TGTGCCAGCAGCTTCGGAAATCAGCCCCAGCATTTT. Translation gives CASSFGNQPQHF.

This rearrangement joins TRBV5-8 to TRBJ2-1; 12 nucleotides line up with TRBD2. V lost 1 base and J lost 6; bases outside the gene matches: 11. Per germline, CDR1 SGHTS and CDR2 YDEGEE. CDR3 length: 18 residues. The CDR3 DNA reads as TGTGCCAGCAGCTTGATGGGTACTAGCGGGGGGACCGTCAATGAGCAGTTCTTC. This sequence encodes CASSLMGTSGGTVNEQFF.